The 9 T cell receptor beta chains below all came from one sample that was sequenced in a study of T cells in Graves' hyperthyroidism and ophthalmopathy. Researchers amplified the TCR beta CDR3 regions from RNA transcripts. TCR CDR3 underwent first-round RT-PCR with the HTBI primer set. Each CDR3 protein is one row after TCRdb ran MiXCR on the multiplex PCR reads. This sample has 250,000 or so distinct CDR3 sequences, with 16% found just once. The source material was blood. These receptor sequences come from a woman between 18 and 29 years old with Graves' ophthalmopathy.

V gene TRBV7-9 combines with J gene TRBJ2-7; D is uncertain. V was clipped by 4 bases and J by 3 bases, with 13 bases between them. Germline CDR1 SEHNR, CDR2 FQNEAQ (reference sequence). The CDR3 consists of 14 residues. CDR3 coding DNA: TGTGCCAGCAGCTCAGACTTACAGTTCTACGAGCAGTACTTC. Its translation is CASSSDLQFYEQYF.

J is TRBJ2-7 and V is TRBV28; the match to TRBD1 covers 8 bases. V lost 1 base and J lost 7; bases outside the gene matches: 6. The CDR3 length is 14 residues. In germline, CDR1 is MDHEN, CDR2 SYDVKM. The CDR3 spells CASSLFQGAYEQYF. CDR3 DNA sequence: TGTGCCAGCAGTTTATTCCAGGGGGCGTATGAGCAGTACTTC.

This clonotype has at least ten counts. DNA of the CDR3: TGTGCCAGTAGTCAGGATCAGGGGTCGGGGGCCAACGTCCTGACTTTC. Translation: CASSQDQGSGANVLTF. The chain recombines TRBV19 with TRBJ2-6; D may be TRBD1 (6 bases). Per the germline V gene, CDR1 is LNHDA and CDR2 is SQIVND (reference sequence). The CDR3 has 16 residues. V lost 5 bases to trimming and J lost 4 bases, with 15 bases between them.

At least ten counts were recorded for this clonotype. The chain recombines TRBV28 with TRBJ1-2, with no clear D. The germline V gene has CDR1 MDHEN and CDR2 SYDVKM. This CDR3 has 11 residues. In nucleotides, the CDR3 is TGTGGGATCGAGGGAATATATGGCTACACCTTC. It specifies CGIEGIYGYTF.

This clonotype has a count of ten or more. The chain carries TRBV15 and TRBJ2-7; a weak D match, TRBD2 (6 bases). Per the germline V gene, CDR1 is LNHNV and CDR2 is YYDKDF (reference sequence). V gave up 2 bases and J gave up 4 bases, with 12 bases separating them. There are 14 residues in the CDR3. Written as DNA, the CDR3 is TGTGCCACCAGCAGACTTAAACGGGAGTACGAGCAGTACTTC. Protein sequence: CATSRLKREYEQYF.

This clonotype was counted many times. The gene calls are TRBV11-2 and TRBJ2-1; 7 bases agree with TRBD2. The CDR3 runs to 16 residues. CDR1 is SGHAT and CDR2 is FQNNGV in the germline V gene. V trimming: 1 base; J trimming: 5 bases; junction bases outside the gene matches: 8. The CDR3 protein is CASSLGAGVSHNEQFF. CDR3 DNA sequence: TGTGCCAGCAGCTTAGGGGCGGGAGTGTCCCACAATGAGCAGTTCTTC.

This clonotype has at least ten counts. The chain couples TRBV11-2 to TRBJ1-2; D gene uncertain. CDR1 is SGHAT, CDR2 FQNNGV, per germline. Trimming took 0 bases from V and 7 from J, leaving 18 bases between them. The CDR3 contains 16 residues. CDR3 region: CASSLDRTRVLRGYTF. The CDR3 DNA reads TGTGCCAGCAGCTTAGATAGAACACGGGTTCTACGTGGCTACACCTTC.

The chain has TRBV28 and TRBJ2-5; 12 nucleotides match TRBD1. V lost 5 bases and J lost 2; bases outside the gene matches: 3. This CDR3 comprises 15 residues. Germline CDR1 MDHEN, CDR2 SYDVKM. In DNA, the CDR3 is TGTGCCAGCAGTCCGGGACAGGGGGCGCAAGAGACCCAGTACTTC. As protein: CASSPGQGAQETQYF.

In its sample, this clonotype was seen many times. This sequence joins TRBV11-2 and TRBJ2-1; D might be TRBD2 (5 bases). Germline CDR1 SGHAT, CDR2 FQNNGV. The V and J ends lost 5 bases and 6 bases respectively, with 17 bases between them. The CDR3 spans 15 residues. The CDR3 loop reads CASSQYGVSGNEQFF. The DNA of the CDR3 is TGTGCCAGCAGCCAGTACGGGGTTTCGGGCAATGAGCAGTTCTTC.